This entry is about one TCR beta chain. What it binds is not known. 5'RACE with constant-segment primers built TCRalpha and TCRbeta cDNA libraries with UMIs. One entry per CDR3 protein, called by TCRdb with MiXCR from the 5' RACE reads. The data contain 220,000 or so distinct CDR3 sequences, 7.5% to 10% of them singletons. The source of the sample is a study of T-cell memory formation after mild COVID-19. Study-level background: The study found TCR clusters largely donor specific.

Regarding the study as a whole: Confirmation was lacking for SARS-CoV-2 specificity of second-wave clones that peaked on day 37. CM and EM subsets held most contracting CD4+ clones; EMRA held CD8+ ones.

The germline gives CDR1 SGHTA, CDR2 FQGTGA. The CDR3 extends over 15 amino acids. Trimming left V 5 bases short and J 8 bases short, with 21 bases between. The material sequenced was PBMCs or a T cell subset sorted from them (not recorded which). The gene calls are TRBV7-3 and TRBJ1-2, with a tentative D call TRBD1 (5 bases). The source of this sequence is a man in his late teens or twenties who had mild COVID-19 (a few samples of this study predate the infection). Cell type and time point are not known. Here the CDR3 DNA reads TGTGCCAGCAGCCGCGGAGGACAAATAGAAAGCGGCTACACCTTC. Translation gives CASSRGGQIESGYTF. The complete variable domain, with remaining parts taken from reference TRBV7-3 and TRBJ1-2, reads GAGVSQTPSNKVTEKGKYVELRCDPISGHTALYWYRQSLGQGPEFLIYFQGTGAADDSGLPNDRFFAVRPEGSVSTLKIQRTERGDSAVYLCASSRGGQIESGYTFGSGTRLTVV.